The rows below give T cell receptor beta chains drawn from one sample of a study of siplizumab effects on memory and regulatory T cells. Sequenced by immunoSEQ multiplex PCR; TCRdb stores in-frame clones only, minus some. The sample includes roughly 120,000 clones, about 94% of them seen just once. The specimen sequenced was non-Treg CD4+ T cells sorted from blood. The receptor set was obtained from a human donor in good health. CDR3s include the opening cysteine and the closing phenylalanine or tryptophan. Some rows have no size entry. The others give once, few or many, or a class for an expanded clone.

CDR3	V	size	J	length
CASSPQEGGYTF	TRBV18	NA	TRBJ1-2	12
CASSSLAGASYEQYF	TRBV7-9	NA	TRBJ2-7	15
CASSLQGFPSYEQYF	TRBV5-1	NA	TRBJ2-7	15
CASSQGRSFGYEQYF	TRBV5-4	NA	TRBJ2-7	15
CASSQSGTNEKLFF	TRBV16	NA	TRBJ1-4	14
CASSMMGASYEQYF	TRBV5-4	NA	TRBJ2-7	14
CASGSISYNEQFF	TRBV6-1	NA	TRBJ2-1	13
CASSSLLAGGNEQFF	TRBV6-5	NA	TRBJ2-1	15
CASSRTTGTNTEAFF	TRBV6-5	NA	TRBJ1-1	15
CASSTRGGPFSNQPQHF	TRBV11-3	once	TRBJ1-5	17
CASSKDGIWTGVYEQYF	TRBV6-1	once	TRBJ2-7	17
CASSALTGTNTGELFF	TRBV7-7	NA	TRBJ2-2	16
CASSDLSGGGSYEQYF	TRBV6-1	NA	TRBJ2-7	16
CASSRGQVTEAFF	TRBV7-8	NA	TRBJ1-1	13
CASSPTAYEQYF	TRBV18	NA	TRBJ2-7	12
CASTGGDTEAFF	TRBV2	NA	TRBJ1-1	12
CASSLVASGGFRETQYF	TRBV7-2	NA	TRBJ2-5	17
CASSSEKRAGANVLTF	TRBV5-8	NA	TRBJ2-6	16
CASSGGLRNTIYF	TRBV7-2	NA	TRBJ1-3	13
CASSRNGQGSYEQYF	TRBV19	NA	TRBJ2-7	15
CASSVGGHTGELFF	TRBV9	NA	TRBJ2-2	14
CASSLAGPETQYF	TRBV5-4	NA	TRBJ2-5	13
CASSPEGQAPRNEQFF	TRBV7-2	once	TRBJ2-1	16
CASSLLASTGELFF	TRBV7-9	NA	TRBJ2-2	14
CASSRYREGPYNEQFF	TRBV14	NA	TRBJ2-1	16
CASSLASRGRGAHEQYF	TRBV7-6	NA	TRBJ2-7	17
CASSPSGGTSYEQYF	TRBV4-2	NA	TRBJ2-7	15
CASSLGGQVPHEQYF	TRBV5-4	NA	TRBJ2-7	15
CASRLQWDRNTGELFF	TRBV11-2	NA	TRBJ2-2	16
CASSLTGDYGYTF	TRBV19	NA	TRBJ1-2	13
CAWSVQLNTEAFF	TRBV30	NA	TRBJ1-1	13
CAWSVSGVRSYTF	TRBV30	NA	TRBJ1-2	13
CASSLNGDWPPQETQYF	TRBV27	NA	TRBJ2-5	17
CSARGTGRQFF	TRBV20-1	NA	TRBJ2-1	11
CASSPPGQGHEQYF	TRBV18	NA	TRBJ2-7	14
CASSLRRTSGHNEQFF	TRBV7-2	NA	TRBJ2-1	16
CSASFGEGAFF	TRBV20-1	NA	TRBJ1-1	11
CASSLGLDLTDTQYF	TRBV5-1	once	TRBJ2-3	15
CSAQLVRETQYF	TRBV29-1	NA	TRBJ2-5	12
CASSLEAGDLTDTQYF	TRBV9	NA	TRBJ2-3	16
CASSSREIYEQYF	TRBV27	NA	TRBJ2-7	13
CASSLRGIGNTIYF	TRBV7-8	NA	TRBJ1-3	14
CASSSVGAGENIQYF	TRBV6-5	NA	TRBJ2-4	15
CASKGVAAGETQYF	TRBV2	NA	TRBJ2-5	14
CATALGGLETQYF	TRBV11-2	NA	TRBJ2-5	13
CASSLAGTAYYEQYF	TRBV5-5	NA	TRBJ2-7	15
CASSDPAGGLNEQFF	TRBV19	NA	TRBJ2-1	15
CASSLESGGGYTF	TRBV5-5	NA	TRBJ1-2	13
CASSLTGGTGELFF	TRBV7-2	NA	TRBJ2-2	14